This TCR beta chain came from a study of human T cells and chemical hapten exposure. Study as a whole: Per-sample TCR yield variation was attributed mainly to small pooled library volume differences.

Study-wide findings and caveats: No alteration of TCRs above 1 in 1000 frequency was seen with DPC sensitization. The count of PT1 expanded TCRs correlated positively with patch test score.

TCRdb re-called the RACE reads through MiXCR, storing one row per CDR3 protein. The sample carries about 380,000 distinct CDR3 sequences, nearly 5% recorded once. Time point: patch test 1, 2 weeks after DPC sensitization. Treatment: therapeutic diphenylcyclopropenone sensitization with weekly scalp DPC. This clonotype occurred many times. Its antigen remains unidentified. V was cut by 0 bases and J by 3 bases, with 7 bases left in between. The CDR3 is 13 amino acids. The germline CDR1 and CDR2 sequences are SGHDT and YYEEEE. The material sequenced was whole blood, taken in connection with sensitization to the hapten diphenylcyclopropenone (DPC). The chain links TRBV5-6 to TRBJ2-7; TRBD1 is a possible D gene (5 bases). This TCR derives from a woman aged 50 to 65 with alopecia areata. Some clones in this sample may be carry-over from other donors' samples. The CDR3 reads CASSLVQVYEQYF. The CDR3 DNA reads as TGTGCCAGCAGCTTGGTACAGGTCTACGAGCAGTACTTC.